This TCR beta chain was captured in a study of blood T cell repertoires in COVID-19. Study details: Collection of acute and convalescent COVID-19 samples took place in the United States, Italy and Spain. The cDNA or gDNA used as material had been derived from T cells, B-cell-depleted T cells, or PBMCs.

As processed by the authors: Amplification from reference gene primers served as the basis for estimated nucleated cell counts. The table came from immunoSEQ multiplex PCR; TCRdb's copy has only in-frame clones and leaves some out. The V and J calls and the clone size are those of that table, but D and trimming were determined from the DNA. The sample carries roughly 240,000 clones, approximately 84% recorded once. There are 15 residues in the CDR3. Per germline, CDR1 SGHTA and CDR2 FQGNSA. The V gene lost 5 bases and the J gene lost 5 bases, with 16 bases spanning the gap. Specimen: peripheral blood. The rearrangement links TRBV7-2 to TRBJ2-1, with D tentatively TRBD2 (7 bases). The TCR comes from a woman aged 80 or older with acute or convalescent COVID-19. CDR3 DNA sequence: TGTGCCAGCAGCCGCGCGGGGGCACGTAACAATGAGCAGTTCTTC. Its protein is CASSRAGARNNEQFF.